The clone carrying this T cell receptor (beta chain) was recorded many times. V was shortened by 4 bases and J by 5 bases, with 17 bases between the two germline ends. Germline lookup yields CDR1 SQVTM and CDR2 ANQGSEA. The CDR3 extends over 14 amino acids. The record originates from a study of T-cell reconstitution after alpha-beta-depleted transplantation in children. As it was prepared, the TCRbeta library received unique molecular identifiers. From the PCR reads, TCRdb called clonotypes with MiXCR, one entry per CDR3 protein. The data hold 450,000 to 500,000 distinct CDR3 sequences, with about 12% observed a single time.

V and J are TRBV29-1 and TRBJ1-1, with D tentatively TRBD1 (5 bases). This sequence originates from a human donor who donated a stem cell graft to a child with combined immunodeficiency. This specimen consisted of PBMCs from the stem cell graft donor, obtained from the stem cell graft. CDR3 amino acids: CSVVGRGPSTEAFF. In nucleotides, the CDR3 is TGCAGCGTTGTAGGCCGGGGACCTAGTACTGAAGCTTTCTTT.